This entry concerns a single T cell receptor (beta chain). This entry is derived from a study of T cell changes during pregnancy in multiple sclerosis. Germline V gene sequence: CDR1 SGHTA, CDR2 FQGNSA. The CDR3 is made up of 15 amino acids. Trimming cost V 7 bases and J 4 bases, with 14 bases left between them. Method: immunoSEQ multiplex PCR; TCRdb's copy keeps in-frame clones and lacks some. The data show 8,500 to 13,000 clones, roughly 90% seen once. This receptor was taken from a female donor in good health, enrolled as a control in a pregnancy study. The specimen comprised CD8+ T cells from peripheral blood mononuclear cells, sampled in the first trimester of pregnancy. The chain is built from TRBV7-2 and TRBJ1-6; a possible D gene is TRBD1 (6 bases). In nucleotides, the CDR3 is TGTGCCAGCAAGAACGACAGGACTTATAATTCACCCCTCCACTTT. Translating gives CASKNDRTYNSPLHF.